This is a list of T cell receptor beta chains from one sample in a study of Ad26.COV2.S vaccination and SARS-CoV-2 variants. This table comes from immunoSEQ multiplex PCR, and its TCRdb copy is limited to in-frame clones, with some not included. The sample yields over 450,000 clones, 80% to 90% seen once. Here the sequenced sample was peripheral blood, taken in a trial of Ad26.COV2.S vaccine versus placebo. Receptors originate from a person between 18 and 59 years old who received the Ad26.COV2.S COVID-19 vaccine or a placebo. Both conserved end residues are part of each CDR3. A D gene is named only where the DNA matches it firmly. Clone size is shown for a subset of rows, as once, few, many or a class of expanded clone.

>.|.|TRBV6-5|TRBJ2-1
CASRTGTRYNEQFF
TGTGCCAGCAGAACCGGGACGAGATACAATGAGCAGTTCTTC
>.|.|TRBV12-3/TRBV12-4|TRBJ2-7
CASSWVAGEQYF
TGTGCCAGCAGTTGGGTGGCGGGAGAGCAGTACTTC
>.|.|TRBV18|TRBJ1-2
CASSRSRVLGRVGGYTF
TGTGCCAGCTCACGGTCCCGGGTCCTCGGCAGGGTTGGCGGCTACACCTTC
>once|TRBD2|TRBV28|TRBJ2-1
CASSLTASGQNEQFF
TGTGCCAGCAGTTTAACGGCTAGCGGGCAGAATGAGCAGTTCTTC
>once|.|TRBV24-1|TRBJ2-3
CATSDPRRRTDTQYF
TGTGCCACCAGTGATCCCAGGAGGCGCACAGATACGCAGTATTTT
>.|.|TRBV9|TRBJ1-3
CASSVTSGNTIYF
TGTGCCAGCAGCGTAACATCTGGAAACACCATATATTTT
>.|TRBD2|TRBV6-5|TRBJ2-1
CASGSGGLRNEQFF
TGTGCCAGCGGATCGGGGGGGTTAAGGAATGAGCAGTTCTTC
>.|.|TRBV6-5|TRBJ1-1
CASRGPGGRNAFF
TGTGCCAGCAGAGGGCCCGGGGGGCGAAACGCTTTCTTT
>once|.|TRBV7-2|TRBJ1-1
CASSLDVGIQKNTEAFF
TGTGCCAGCAGCTTAGACGTTGGTATTCAAAAGAACACTGAAGCTTTCTTT
>.|TRBD2|TRBV11-2|TRBJ2-2
CASSSLPWRGLAGELFF
TGTGCCAGCAGCTCCCTGCCTTGGCGGGGGTTAGCCGGGGAGCTGTTTTTT
>.|.|TRBV10-3|TRBJ1-2
CAISAEPDRRGSHNYGYTF
TGTGCCATCAGTGCAGAGCCCGACAGGCGAGGGAGCCATAACTATGGCTACACCTTC
>.|.|TRBV27|TRBJ1-1
CASRWGQGTEAFF
TGTGCCAGCAGATGGGGGCAAGGCACTGAAGCTTTCTTT
>once|.|TRBV19|TRBJ2-7
CASSPGKGRNYEQYF
TGTGCCAGTAGTCCGGGGAAGGGGAGGAATTACGAGCAGTACTTC
>.|TRBD1|TRBV3-1/TRBV3-2|TRBJ2-3
CASSQVVTGSWGAQYF
TGTGCCAGCAGCCAAGTTGTGACAGGGAGCTGGGGTGCGCAGTATTTT
>.|.|TRBV6-6|TRBJ2-7
CASSYNRVGDEQYF
TGTGCCAGCAGTTACAACAGGGTTGGGGACGAGCAGTACTTC
>.|.|TRBV28|TRBJ1-1
CASSLARTEAFF
TGTGCCAGCAGTTTAGCCAGAACTGAAGCTTTCTTT
>.|.|TRBV7-9|TRBJ2-5
CASSLTDTQYF
TGTGCCAGCAGTTTGACGGATACCCAGTACTTC
>.|.|TRBV19|TRBJ1-5
CASSNFVGQPQHF
TGTGCCAGTAGTAATTTCGTTGGTCAGCCCCAGCATTTT
>.|.|TRBV7-8|TRBJ1-1
CASSSRVNTEAFF
TGTGCCAGCAGCTCCAGGGTGAACACTGAAGCTTTCTTT
>.|.|TRBV2|TRBJ2-7
CATKPTFLSYEQYF
TGTGCCACCAAACCTACTTTCCTCTCCTACGAGCAGTACTTC
>.|.|TRBV5-5|TRBJ2-7
CASSFYFEPDQYEQYF
TGTGCCAGCAGCTTCTATTTCGAACCCGACCAATACGAGCAGTACTTC
>.|TRBD2|TRBV9|TRBJ2-1
CASSVGASGYNEQFF
TGTGCCAGCAGCGTAGGGGCTAGCGGTTACAATGAGCAGTTCTTC
>.|TRBD1|TRBV28|TRBJ1-2
CASSSGQGYGYTF
TGTGCCAGCAGTTCGGGACAGGGCTATGGCTACACCTTC
>.|.|TRBV7-9|TRBJ1-2
CASSPAGEGYTF
TGTGCCAGCAGCCCTGCGGGGGAGGGCTACACCTTC
>.|TRBD1|TRBV7-2|TRBJ2-1
CASSHPRTGYNEQFF
TGTGCCAGCAGCCATCCCCGGACAGGCTACAATGAGCAGTTCTTC
>.|.|TRBV6-2/TRBV6-3|TRBJ2-5
CASSFRAGQETQYF
TGTGCCAGCAGTTTTAGGGCAGGACAAGAGACCCAGTACTTC
>once|TRBD1|TRBV19|TRBJ1-2
CASSPFAPGGYGYTF
TGTGCCAGTAGTCCATTCGCTCCAGGGGGCTATGGCTACACCTTC
>.|.|TRBV7-2|TRBJ2-3
CASSFGVMADTQYF
TGTGCCAGCAGCTTTGGTGTAATGGCAGATACGCAGTATTTT
>.|.|TRBV21-1|TRBJ2-3
CASVAEDRTDTQYF
TGTGCCAGCGTAGCGGAGGACAGGACAGATACGCAGTATTTT